This record looks at one T cell receptor beta chain sequence and its context. What it binds is not known. The data stem from a study of human T cells and chemical hapten exposure. Study-level information: TCR yields per sample varied mostly from small pooled library volume differences.

Points from the study as a whole: Sensitizing to DPC left TCRs with a frequency above 1 in 1000 unaltered.

J lost 11 bases, V lost 1 base, and 3 bases had no gene match. The CDR3 extends over 12 amino acids. Germline values: CDR1 MNHNS, CDR2 SASEGT. One entry per CDR3 protein results from TCRdb running MiXCR on the RACE reads. Of under 130,000 distinct CDR3 sequences in the sample, less than 40% are singletons; the top ten hold 2.5% to 3.5%. Time point described: patch test 3, about 24 weeks after DPC sensitization. Treatment of the sample: therapeutic diphenylcyclopropenone sensitization with weekly scalp DPC. This TCR was sampled from a man in his forties with alopecia areata. Some clones in this sample may be carry-over from other donors' samples. Sample: whole blood, taken in connection with sensitization to the hapten diphenylcyclopropenone (DPC). The chain uses TRBV6-1 and TRBJ2-3; TRBD1 aligns across 7 bases. The CDR3 sequence is CASSEGGQKQYF. The CDR3 DNA reads TGTGCCAGCAGTGAAGGGGGACAGAAGCAGTATTTT.